Listed below are T cell receptor beta chains from one sample, sequenced in a study of tumor and adjacent non-tumor tissue in lung cancer. TCRdb re-called the multiplex PCR reads with MiXCR, one entry per CDR3 protein. The table lists some 74,000 distinct CDR3 sequences, about two thirds of them singletons. Material for sequencing was lung tumor tissue. The origin of the receptors is a woman between 40 and 55 years old with non-small cell lung cancer. CDR3s include the opening cysteine and the closing phenylalanine or tryptophan. A D gene is named only where the DNA matches it firmly. Not all rows give a size; the values are once, few, many and, for expanded clones, a class.

D gene,J gene,V gene,clone size,CDR3 DNA,CDR3 protein
TRBD2,TRBJ2-5,TRBV20-1,few,TGCAGTGCTAGCGGGAGGTACCCCCAAGAGACCCAGTACTTC,CSASGRYPQETQYF
NA,TRBJ2-3,TRBV5-4,NA,TGTGTCTGCAAGCAGGGCCCGAGTACAGATACGCAGTATTTT,CVCKQGPSTDTQYF
TRBD2,TRBJ2-1,TRBV24-1,NA,TGTGCCACCAGTGATATCGGGACTAGCGGGAGATTTGGGAATGAGCAGTTCTTC,CATSDIGTSGRFGNEQFF
NA,TRBJ1-2,TRBV11-2,NA,TGTGCCAGCAGCCTGACGGGCAGGGGTATACAAGGCTACACCTTC,CASSLTGRGIQGYTF
NA,TRBJ2-1,TRBV28,many,TGTGCCAGCAGGTCCTCCGGCGGGGCTTACAATGAGCAGTTCTTC,CASRSSGGAYNEQFF
NA,TRBJ2-1,TRBV11-2,few,TGTGCCAGCAGCCCGAGGACTAACGGCACCTCCTACAATGAGCAGTTCTTC,CASSPRTNGTSYNEQFF
TRBD1,TRBJ2-3,TRBV29-1,NA,TGCAGCATTGGTCGGGACAGGGTACGTGGGCGCGCAAATACGCAGTATTTT,CSIGRDRVRGRANTQYF
NA,TRBJ2-7,TRBV6-5,NA,TGTGCCAGCAGTCAGGCCCCTCTCGTGCAGTATTTC,CASSQAPLVQYF
NA,TRBJ2-7,TRBV11-2,NA,TGTGCTAGCAGTCAACAAGGGGGTATCCAGTACGAGCAATACTTC,CASSQQGGIQYEQYF
TRBD1,TRBJ1-2,TRBV28,many,TGTGCCAGCAGTTCAGGGGGCGCAACAAGTGGCTACACCTTC,CASSSGGATSGYTF
NA,TRBJ2-2,TRBV29-1,NA,TGCAGCGTTACTGGCTCTCTGGGGGTGTCCGGTGGGGAGCTGCTTTTT,CSVTGSLGVSGGELLF
NA,TRBJ2-2,TRBV7-8,NA,TGTACCATCAGCTACAAGACCGGGGAGCTGTTTTTT,CTISYKTGELFF
NA,TRBJ2-1,TRBV6-1,NA,TGTGCCAACAGCTCGAGATCGGAACAGGGCTACAATGAGCAGTTCTTC,CANSSRSEQGYNEQFF
TRBD2,TRBJ2-1,TRBV6-5,NA,TGTGCCAGCAGTGTCACAGGACTAGAATTGGGTGAGCAGTTCTTC,CASSVTGLELGEQFF
TRBD2,TRBJ2-3,TRBV5-5,NA,TGTGCCAGCAGCCTGGAGGCTAGCGGGAGGCCGACAGATACGCAGTATTTT,CASSLEASGRPTDTQYF
TRBD2,TRBJ2-3,TRBV28,NA,TGTGCCAGCAGTTTGGCTCGGGGACTAGCGGGAGGGACTTATACCCCTAGAACAGATACGCAGTATTTT,CASSLARGLAGGTYTPRTDTQYF
NA,TRBJ1-5,TRBV20-1,many,TGCAGTGCTTGGTTGGGCGGAAATCAGCCCCAGCATTTT,CSAWLGGNQPQHF
TRBD1,TRBJ2-1,TRBV14,once,TGTGTCAACAGCCGCCCCGGACAGGGAGCCTCCTACAATGAGCAGTTCTTC,CVNSRPGQGASYNEQFF
NA,TRBJ1-1,TRBV5-1,NA,TGCGCCAGCAGCTTGGATGGGGATCGCACTGAATCTTTCTTT,CASSLDGDRTESFF
NA,TRBJ2-5,TRBV11-2,NA,TGTACCAGCAGCTTAGAGTTTGGGACTCAGTATTTC,CTSSLEFGTQYF
NA,TRBJ1-2,TRBV29-1,NA,TGCAGCATTGTTGAGGGAAACTATGGCTACACCTTC,CSIVEGNYGYTF
TRBD1,TRBJ2-2,TRBV5-1,many,TGCGCCAGCAGCGGAGGGACAGGGACCGGGGAGCTGTTTTTT,CASSGGTGTGELFF
NA,TRBJ1-6,TRBV20-1,NA,TGCAGTGTTAGAGTGGGACGGGACAATTCACCCCTCCACTTT,CSVRVGRDNSPLHF
NA,TRBJ2-3,TRBV11-2,large,TGTGCCAGCAGCCGCACGGGCACGGACAGTACGCAGTATTTT,CASSRTGTDSTQYF
TRBD1,TRBJ1-6,TRBV6-5,few,TGTGCCAACAGAGACAGGGTTGATCCACCCCTCCACTTT,CANRDRVDPPLHF
TRBD2,TRBJ2-1,TRBV11-3,NA,TGTGCCAGCAGTTTAGATTTGGGACTAGGCTACAATGGGCAGTTCTTC,CASSLDLGLGYNGQFF
TRBD2,TRBJ2-7,TRBV4-2,NA,TGTGTCAACAGCCAAGAGGGGCGGAGCGGGAGTTACGAGCAGTACTTC,CVNSQEGRSGSYEQYF
TRBD1,TRBJ2-1,TRBV4-2,NA,TGTGTCAGCAGTCTTACTGGACAGGACAATGAACAGTTCTTC,CVSSLTGQDNEQFF
TRBD2,TRBJ2-3,TRBV20-1,many,TGCAGTGCGGATAGCGGGACTAGCGGGACCAAGACACGCACAGATACGCAGTATTTT,CSADSGTSGTKTRTDTQYF
NA,TRBJ1-2,TRBV28,NA,TGTGCCAGTACCACGCAGGGGAGGCTTGGCTACACCTTC,CASTTQGRLGYTF
TRBD1,TRBJ2-1,TRBV12-3/TRBV12-4,NA,TGTGCCAGCCAGACAGTAGCAGGGGGTTTCAATGGGCAGTTCTTC,CASQTVAGGFNGQFF
NA,TRBJ1-5,TRBV12-3/TRBV12-4,NA,TGTGCCAGCAGGAGGGATAGCATTCAGCCCCAGCATTTC,CASRRDSIQPQHF
NA,TRBJ2-2,TRBV6-1,once,TGTGCCAGCAGTCAGACGATAGATAGGGACACTGGGGGGCTGTTTTTT,CASSQTIDRDTGGLFF
NA,TRBJ2-7,TRBV11-2,NA,TGTGCCAGCAGCCACCCCGGGACTGGCGGATACGGCCAGTACTTC,CASSHPGTGGYGQYF
NA,TRBJ1-1,TRBV6-5,NA,TGTGCCAGCAGCAGCCTGGGACGGGACATTGAAGCTCCCTTT,CASSSLGRDIEAPF
NA,TRBJ1-1,TRBV13,NA,TGTGCCAGCAGCTTACAGTCAGGCGGGTTTGAAGCTTCCTTT,CASSLQSGGFEASF
TRBD2,TRBJ2-1,TRBV11-3,NA,TGTGCCAGCACCAAGAGGACTAGCGGGACCAATGAGCAGTTCTTC,CASTKRTSGTNEQFF
TRBD1,TRBJ2-1,TRBV24-1,few,TGTGCCACCAGTGATACAGCCCGGGACAGGAGGAATGAGCAGTTCTTC,CATSDTARDRRNEQFF
NA,TRBJ2-7,TRBV11-2,NA,TGTGCCAGCAGCCCTCTCGGTGAGCAGGGGTACTACGACCAGTACTTC,CASSPLGEQGYYDQYF
TRBD1,TRBJ2-1,TRBV11-2,once,TGTGCCAGGAGCCCGCGGACAGGGTACAATGAGTACTTCTTC,CARSPRTGYNEYFF
TRBD1,TRBJ2-7,TRBV6-1,NA,TGTCCCAGCAATGAACCGGACAGGGACGAGCAGTACTTC,CPSNEPDRDEQYF
NA,TRBJ1-6,TRBV5-1,many,TGCGCCAGCAGCTTGAACGGGGATCATTCACCCCTCCACTTT,CASSLNGDHSPLHF
NA,TRBJ2-7,TRBV11-2,NA,TGTGCCAACAGCTCACCCGGTCAGGCGGAGGGTGGCTACGAGCAGTACTTC,CANSSPGQAEGGYEQYF
TRBD1,TRBJ1-6,TRBV30,many,TGTGCCTGCGCTTCCGGGACAGGTGGCAATTCACCCCTCCACTTT,CACASGTGGNSPLHF